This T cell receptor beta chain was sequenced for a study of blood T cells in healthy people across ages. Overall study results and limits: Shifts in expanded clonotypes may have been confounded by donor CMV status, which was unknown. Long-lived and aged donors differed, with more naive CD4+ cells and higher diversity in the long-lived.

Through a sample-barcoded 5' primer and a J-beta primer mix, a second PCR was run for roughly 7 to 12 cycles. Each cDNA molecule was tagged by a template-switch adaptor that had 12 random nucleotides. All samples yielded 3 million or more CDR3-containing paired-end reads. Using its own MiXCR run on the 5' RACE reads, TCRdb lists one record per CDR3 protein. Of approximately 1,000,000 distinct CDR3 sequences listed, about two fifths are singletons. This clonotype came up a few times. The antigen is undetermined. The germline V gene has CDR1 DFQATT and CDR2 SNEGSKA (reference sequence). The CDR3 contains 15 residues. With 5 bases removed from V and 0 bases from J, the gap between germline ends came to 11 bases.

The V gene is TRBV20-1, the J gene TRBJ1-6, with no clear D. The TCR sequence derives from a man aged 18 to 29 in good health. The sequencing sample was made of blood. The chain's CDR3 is CSASTSSSYNSPLHF. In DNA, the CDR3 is TGCAGTGCTTCGACATCGAGCTCCTATAATTCACCCCTCCACTTT.